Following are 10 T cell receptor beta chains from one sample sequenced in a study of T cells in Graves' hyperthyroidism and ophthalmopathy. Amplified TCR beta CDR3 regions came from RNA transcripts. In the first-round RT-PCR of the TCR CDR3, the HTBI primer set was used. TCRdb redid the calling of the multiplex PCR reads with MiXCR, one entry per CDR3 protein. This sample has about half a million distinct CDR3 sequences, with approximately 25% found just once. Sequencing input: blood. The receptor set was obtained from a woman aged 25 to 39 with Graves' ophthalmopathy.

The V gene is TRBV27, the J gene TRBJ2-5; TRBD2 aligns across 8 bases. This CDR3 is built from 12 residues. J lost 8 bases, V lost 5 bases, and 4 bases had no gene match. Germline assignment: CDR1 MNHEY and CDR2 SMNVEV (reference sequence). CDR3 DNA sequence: TGTGCCAGCAGTCACCGGGGGGGTACCCAGTACTTC. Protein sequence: CASSHRGGTQYF.

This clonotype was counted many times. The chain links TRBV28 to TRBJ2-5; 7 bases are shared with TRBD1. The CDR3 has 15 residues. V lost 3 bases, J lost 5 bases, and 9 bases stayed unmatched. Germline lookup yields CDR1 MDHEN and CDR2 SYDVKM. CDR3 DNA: TGTGCCAGCAGTTTTCTACAGGGGTTTAGGGAGACCCAGTACTTC. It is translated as CASSFLQGFRETQYF.

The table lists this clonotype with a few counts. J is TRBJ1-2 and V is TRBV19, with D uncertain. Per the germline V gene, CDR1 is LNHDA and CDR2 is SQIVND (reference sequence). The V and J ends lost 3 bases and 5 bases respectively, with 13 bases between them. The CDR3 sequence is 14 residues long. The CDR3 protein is CASSILGSGYGYTF. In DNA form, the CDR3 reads TGTGCCAGTAGTATTTTGGGCTCTGGATATGGCTACACCTTC.

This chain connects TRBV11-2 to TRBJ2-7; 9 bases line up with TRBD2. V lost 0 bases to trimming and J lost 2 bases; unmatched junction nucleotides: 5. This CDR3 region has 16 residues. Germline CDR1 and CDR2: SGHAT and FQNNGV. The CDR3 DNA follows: TGTGCCAGCAGCTTAGATGTGCTAGCGGGAACCTACGAGCAGTACTTC. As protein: CASSLDVLAGTYEQYF.

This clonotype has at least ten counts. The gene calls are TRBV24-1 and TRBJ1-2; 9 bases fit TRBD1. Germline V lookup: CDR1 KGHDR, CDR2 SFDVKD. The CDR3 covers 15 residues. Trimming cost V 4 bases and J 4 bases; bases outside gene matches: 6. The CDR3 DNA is TGTGCCACCAGTGACCCGGGACAGGGACCCTATGGCTACACCTTC. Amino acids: CATSDPGQGPYGYTF.

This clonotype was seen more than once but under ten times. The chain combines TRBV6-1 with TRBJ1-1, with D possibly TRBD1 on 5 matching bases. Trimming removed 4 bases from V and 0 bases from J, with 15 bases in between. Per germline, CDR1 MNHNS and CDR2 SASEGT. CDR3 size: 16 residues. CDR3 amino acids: CASSGSTGWVNTEAFF. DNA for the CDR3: TGTGCCAGCAGTGGAAGCACAGGATGGGTGAACACTGAAGCTTTCTTT.

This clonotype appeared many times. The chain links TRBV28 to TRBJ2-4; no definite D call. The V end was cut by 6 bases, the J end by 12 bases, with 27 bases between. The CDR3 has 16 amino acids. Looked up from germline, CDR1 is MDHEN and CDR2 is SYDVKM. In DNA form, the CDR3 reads TGTGCCAGCAGGCGCCACCTCAATGCTGCAGGACGGAATCAGTACTTC. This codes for CASRRHLNAAGRNQYF.

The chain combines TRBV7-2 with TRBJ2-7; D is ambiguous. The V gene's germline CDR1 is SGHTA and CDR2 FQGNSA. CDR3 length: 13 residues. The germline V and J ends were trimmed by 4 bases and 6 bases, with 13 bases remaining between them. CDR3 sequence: CASSSTLAPEQYF. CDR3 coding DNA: TGTGCCAGCAGCTCAACTTTAGCCCCCGAGCAGTACTTC.

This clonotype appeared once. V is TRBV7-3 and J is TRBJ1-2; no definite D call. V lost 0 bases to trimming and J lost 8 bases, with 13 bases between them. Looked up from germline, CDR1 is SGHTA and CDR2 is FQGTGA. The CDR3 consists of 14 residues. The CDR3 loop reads CASSLTGGFNGYTF. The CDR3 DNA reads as TGTGCCAGCAGCTTAACAGGAGGGTTTAACGGCTACACCTTC. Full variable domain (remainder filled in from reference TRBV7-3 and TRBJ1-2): GAGVSQTPSNKVTEKGKYVELRCDPISGHTALYWYRQSLGQGPEFLIYFQGTGAADDSGLPNDRFFAVRPEGSVSTLKIQRTERGDSAVYLCASSLTGGFNGYTFGSGTRLTVV.

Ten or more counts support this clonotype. As DNA, the CDR3 is TGTGCCAGCAGCCTTAGGGATAAGTTGATGAACACTGAAGCTTTCTTT. Translating it yields CASSLRDKLMNTEAFF. The V call is TRBV7-9, the J call TRBJ1-1; D remains unclear. V was cut by 5 bases and J by 0 bases, with 16 bases left in between. Germline loops: CDR1 SEHNR, CDR2 FQNEAQ (reference sequence). The CDR3 is 16 residues long. Using reference TRBV7-9 and TRBJ1-1 for the parts outside the CDR3, the full variable domain is DTGVSQNPRHKITKRGQNVTFRCDPISEHNRLYWYRQTLGQGPEFLTYFQNEAQLEKSRLLSDRFSAERPKGSFSTLEIQRTEQGDSAMYLCASSLRDKLMNTEAFFGQGTRLTVV.